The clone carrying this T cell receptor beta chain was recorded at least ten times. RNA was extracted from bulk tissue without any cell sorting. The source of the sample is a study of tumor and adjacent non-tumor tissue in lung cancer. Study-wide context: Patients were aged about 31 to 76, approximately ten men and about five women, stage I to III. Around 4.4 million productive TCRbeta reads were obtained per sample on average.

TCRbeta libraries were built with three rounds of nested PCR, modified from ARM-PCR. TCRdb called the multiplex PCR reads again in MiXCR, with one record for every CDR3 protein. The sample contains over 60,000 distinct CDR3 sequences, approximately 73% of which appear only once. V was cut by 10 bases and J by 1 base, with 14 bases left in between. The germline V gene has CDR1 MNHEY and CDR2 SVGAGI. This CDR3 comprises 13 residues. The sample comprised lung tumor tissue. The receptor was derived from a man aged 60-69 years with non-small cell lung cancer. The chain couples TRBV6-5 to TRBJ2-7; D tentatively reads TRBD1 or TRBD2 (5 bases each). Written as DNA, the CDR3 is TGTGCCACCTCCAGGGAGATGTCCTACGAGCAGTACTTC. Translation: CATSREMSYEQYF.